The subject of this entry is one TCR beta chain. The specificity of this receptor is unknown. One base away there is no much larger clone; base qualities are not given. The protocol used for the library was the immunoSEQ multiplex PCR assay. Rearranged TCR beta chain sequences were amplified using the hsTCRB Kit according to the manufacturer's protocol. An Illumina MiSeq was used to sequence the TCRB libraries. Processing in the source paper ran as follows. Demultiplexing, trimming and gene mapping were performed with the kit vendor's proprietary platform. Not all clones reach the TCRdb copy of this immuneACCESS table, which keeps in-frame sequences only. Checked studies attribute under half of the gap to unresolved V genes and leave the rest unexplained. V and J calls and clone size come straight from that table; D and trimming were deduced from the DNA. Recorded for this sample are fewer than 45,000 clones; less than 90% of them occurred a single time. Jointly, the top ten make up about 2.3% of the sample.

The entry originates in a study of a mutant IDH1 vaccine in newly diagnosed glioma (dated by TCRdb to about 2021). Regarding the complete study: Patients received eight vaccinations in weeks 1, 3, 5, 7, 11, 15, 19 and 23, corresponding to visits V03 through V10. Longitudinal TCRB deep sequencing was performed for roughly 25 treated patients wherever samples were available for exploratory analyses. Prior to enrollment, patients had been given standard therapy consisting of radiotherapy alone, temozolomide alone, or radiochemotherapy with temozolomide, with the combination given to most patients. Vaccination started 4-6 weeks after radiotherapy alone, or was given together with temozolomide cycles in the groups whose treatment included chemotherapy. The roughly 32 treated patients were roughly 62% male and around 40% female, with a mean age of roughly 42 years. Six visits were used for peripheral blood collection: V03 (baseline), V05, V07, V10, V12 and V13. General conclusions and limits of the study: Availability determined which PBMC samples were chosen for TCRB deep sequencing. Changes in the top peripheral T cell clonotypes picked up by TCRB sequencing did not appear to be linked to pseudoprogression. According to the authors, sample limitations meant that analyses of patient blood samples could not be reproduced. Immune responses induced by the vaccine were seen in around 93% of patients across multiple MHC alleles.

Spanning cysteine to phenylalanine, the CDR3 consists of 16 amino acids. The only DNA kept is the CDR3, 48 bases in frame from the first base. In the germline V gene (reference sequence), CDR1 corresponds to LNHDA and CDR2 to SQIVND. Trimming accounts for 1 base at V and 10 bases at J, while the number of junction bases matched to no gene is 11. The time point label on this specimen signifies: week 11, during vaccination. A 20-mer mutant IDH1 peptide at 300 micrograms in Montanide made up each vaccine dose, which was injected subcutaneously together with topical imiquimod. The donors had newly diagnosed IDH1-mutant astrocytomas of WHO grade 3 or 4 that showed loss of nuclear ATRX. The samples were drawn from NOA16, a multicentre, single-arm, open-label phase I trial in Germany that tested a mutant IDH1 peptide vaccine in humans for the first time. Genomic DNA for TCRB sequencing was isolated from EDTA blood with the DNeasy Blood and Tissue Kit.

The V and J genes are TRBV19 and TRBJ2-3, and 10 junctional nucleotides match TRBD2. The specimen was PBMCs, collected from a glioma patient whose treatment included an IDH1 peptide vaccine. This sequence was found in a man aged 40-49 years with glioma. The encoded CDR3 is CASSIVRSSGRGAQYF. The base sequence is TGTGCCAGTAGTATAGTAAGGTCTAGCGGGAGAGGGGCGCAGTATTTT.